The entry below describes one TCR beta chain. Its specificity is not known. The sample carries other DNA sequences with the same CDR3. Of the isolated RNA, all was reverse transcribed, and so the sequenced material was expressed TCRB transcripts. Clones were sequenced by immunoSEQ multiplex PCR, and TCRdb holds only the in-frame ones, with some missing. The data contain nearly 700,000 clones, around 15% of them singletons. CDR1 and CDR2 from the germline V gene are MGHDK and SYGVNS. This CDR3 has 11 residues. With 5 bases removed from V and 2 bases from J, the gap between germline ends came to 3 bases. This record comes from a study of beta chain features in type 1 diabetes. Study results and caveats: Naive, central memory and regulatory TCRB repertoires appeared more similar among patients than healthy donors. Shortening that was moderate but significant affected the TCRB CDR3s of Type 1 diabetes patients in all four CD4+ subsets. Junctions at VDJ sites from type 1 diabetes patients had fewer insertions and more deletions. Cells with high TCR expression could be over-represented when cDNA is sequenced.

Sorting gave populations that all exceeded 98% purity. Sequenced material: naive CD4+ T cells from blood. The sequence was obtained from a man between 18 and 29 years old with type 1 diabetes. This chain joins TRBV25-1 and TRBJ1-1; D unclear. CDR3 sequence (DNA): TGTGCCAGCAGTATCAACACTGAAGCTTTCTTT. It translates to CASSINTEAFF.